The next 19 T cell receptor beta chains were all read from a single sample in a study of blood T cell repertoires in COVID-19. This table comes from immunoSEQ multiplex PCR, and its TCRdb copy is limited to in-frame clones, with some not included. The table includes 70,000 or so clones, roughly 80% detected once. The sequencing input was peripheral blood. The receptors derive from a man in his 60s with acute or convalescent COVID-19.

The count of this clone is one. V and J are TRBV2 and TRBJ1-5; the D is unclear. The CDR3 loop spans 14 amino acids. V shed 4 bases and J shed 3 bases, with 10 bases lying between them. The germline V gene encodes CDR1 SNHLY and CDR2 FYNNEI. The chain's CDR3 is CASSGLFANQPQHF. For the CDR3, the DNA is TGTGCCAGCAGTGGACTATTTGCCAATCAGCCCCAGCATTTT.

Of note for this clone: At one boundary the junction diverges from the germline segment, which might be a read error. The V gene is TRBV7-7, the J gene TRBJ2-2; possible D gene TRBD2, 5 bases. CDR1 is SSHAT and CDR2 is FNYEAQ in the germline V gene (reference sequence). The CDR3 covers 16 residues. The CDR3 sequence: CASSPIGEGNTGELFF. The CDR3 nucleotides are TGTGCTAGCAGCCCCATTGGCGAGGGTAACACCGGGGAGCTGTTTTTT.

The gene calls are TRBV7-9 and TRBJ1-3; the D gene is possibly TRBD1 (6 bases). The CDR3 spans 16 residues. Germline CDR1 reads SEHNR; CDR2 reads FQNEAQ (reference sequence). The germline V and J ends were trimmed by 4 bases and 0 bases, with 13 bases remaining between them. CDR3 nucleotides: TGTGCCAGCAGCTGGGACCCAGGGGCCTCTGGAAACACCATATATTTT. Residues: CASSWDPGASGNTIYF.

The chain recombines TRBV9 with TRBJ2-1, with 11 bases fitting TRBD2. Trimming removed 0 bases from V and 8 bases from J; junction bases left unmatched: 7. Germline V gives CDR1 SGDLS, CDR2 YYNGEE. The CDR3 is 16 residues long. DNA of the CDR3: TGTGCCAGCAGCGTAGAGCGACTAGCGGGGCGGGATGAGCAGTTCTTC. Translation gives CASSVERLAGRDEQFF.

This rearrangement joins TRBV2 to TRBJ1-1; D gene unclear. Between the trimmed V and J ends, which lost 4 bases and 7 bases, there was a span of 10 bases. CDR3 length: 12 amino acids. In germline, CDR1 is SNHLY, CDR2 FYNNEI. DNA of the CDR3: TGTGCCAGCAGTGGAGGTTTTCGTGAAGCTTTCTTT. Encoded protein: CASSGGFREAFF. The variable domain in full, with the rest retrieved from reference TRBV2 and TRBJ1-1, is EPEVTQTPSHQVTQMGQEVILRCVPISNHLYFYWYRQILGQKVEFLVSFYNNEISEKSEIFDDQFSVERPDGSNFTLKIRSTKLEDSAMYFCASSGGFREAFFGQGTRLTVV.

A note on this clone: The sample has other DNA sequences that encode this CDR3 too. J is TRBJ1-2 and V is TRBV19; 7 bases fit TRBD1. V lost 3 bases, J lost 4 bases, and 5 bases stayed unmatched. The CDR3 covers 14 residues. Germline CDR1 is LNHDA and CDR2 is SQIVND (reference sequence). The DNA of the CDR3 is TGTGCCAGTAGTATCCTCGCAGGGGGCTATGGCTACACCTTC. As protein: CASSILAGGYGYTF.

This clone was detected only a few times. This chain connects TRBV5-1 to TRBJ1-5, with 8 positions matching TRBD1. J was trimmed by 7 bases and V by 0 bases; bases with no gene match: 9. CDR1 SGHRS and CDR2 YFSETQ come from the germline V gene. The CDR3 runs 16 residues. The CDR3 DNA sequence: TGCGCCAGCAGCTTGGGACCAGGGGGCGAACGACAGCCCCAGCATTTT. This translates into CASSLGPGGERQPQHF.

The genes are TRBV5-8 and TRBJ1-6; D might be TRBD1 (5 bases). This CDR3 has 15 residues. Germline V gene lookup returns CDR1 SGHTS and CDR2 YDEGEE. V was shortened by 3 bases and J by 11 bases, with 18 bases between the two germline ends. CDR3: CASSSRDFYSAPLHF. CDR3 nucleotides: TGTGCCAGCAGCTCAAGGGACTTTTATTCGGCACCCCTCCACTTT.

This rearrangement joins TRBV5-1 to TRBJ1-5; D unclear. The germline V gene has CDR1 SGHRS and CDR2 YFSETQ. Trimming left V 4 bases short and J 0 bases short, with 11 bases between. The CDR3 length is 15 residues. CDR3 in amino acids: CASSLGSTSNQPQHF. CDR3 DNA: TGCGCCAGCAGCCTCGGTAGTACTAGCAATCAGCCCCAGCATTTT.

The CDR3: CASSLRGSGTGSHSEAFF. DNA of the CDR3: TGTGCCAGCAGCTTAAGAGGCTCCGGGACAGGGTCCCACTCCGAAGCTTTCTTT. The V call is TRBV7-8, the J call TRBJ1-1, with TRBD1 matching 9 bases. The CDR3 is 18 residues long. Trimming at V came to 2 bases and at J to 8 bases, leaving 18 bases not matched to a gene. Germline V CDR1 and CDR2: SGHVS, FQNEAQ.

This chain links TRBV12-3 or TRBV12-4 with TRBJ1-2; no clear D. The CDR3 is made up of 13 amino acids. The V gene lost 5 bases and the J gene lost 4 bases, with 11 bases spanning the gap. The CDR3 here is CASSVQPRYGYTF. The DNA for the CDR3 is TGTGCCAGCAGTGTACAGCCCCGCTATGGCTACACCTTC.

The rearrangement links TRBV5-4 to TRBJ2-2, with TRBD2 matching over 15 bases. The CDR3 loop spans 19 amino acids. The germline V gene encodes CDR1 SGHNT and CDR2 YYREEE (reference sequence). V trimming: 4 bases; J trimming: 2 bases; junction bases outside the gene matches: 9. Here the CDR3 DNA reads TGTGCCAGCAGCCCCCGGGGACTAGCGGGGGGCATTAACACCGGGGAGCTGTTTTTT. Translation: CASSPRGLAGGINTGELFF.

This chain uses TRBV5-1 with TRBJ2-5, with 8 bases that match TRBD1. Trimming took 7 bases from V and 3 from J; bases not matched to a gene: 2. CDR3 length: 12 residues. CDR1 is SGHRS and CDR2 is YFSETQ in the germline V gene. CDR3 in DNA: TGCGCCAGCCGACAGGGGAAAGAGACCCAGTACTTC. This encodes CASRQGKETQYF.

V is TRBV5-1 and J is TRBJ2-6, with TRBD1 identical over 11 bases. CDR3 size: 20 residues. Germline CDR1 and CDR2: SGHRS and YFSETQ. J lost 0 bases, V lost 4 bases, and 12 bases had no gene match. The CDR3 is CASSPGRGTGGYSGANVLTF. The CDR3 DNA sequence: TGCGCCAGCAGCCCCGGGCGGGGGACAGGGGGTTACTCTGGGGCCAACGTCCTGACTTTC.

The CDR3 DNA sequence: TGTGCCAGCAGCTTAGCGGGCCCCAATGAAAAACTGTTTTTT. The encoded protein is CASSLAGPNEKLFF. V and J are TRBV7-8 and TRBJ1-4; D is uncertain. This CDR3 spans 14 amino acids. V was clipped by 0 bases and J by 5 bases, with 7 bases between them. Germline CDR1 reads SGHVS; CDR2 reads FQNEAQ.

This chain joins TRBV5-1 and TRBJ1-4; TRBD1 aligns across 10 bases. The CDR3 runs to 15 residues. V lost 6 bases, J lost 3 bases, and 5 bases stayed unmatched. Germline V gene data show CDR1 as SGHRS and CDR2 as YFSETQ. The CDR3: CASKTGTGANEKLFF. CDR3 nucleotide sequence: TGCGCCAGCAAAACCGGGACAGGGGCTAATGAAAAACTGTTTTTT.

The chain is built from TRBV6-5 and TRBJ2-5; possibly TRBD2 for D (6 bases). Germline CDR1 and CDR2: MNHEY and SVGAGI. The V end lost 0 bases, the J end lost 3 bases, and 14 bases lay between the germline ends. The CDR3 contains 16 residues. The CDR3 DNA reads as TGTGCCAGCAGTTACTCGACGGGGGTGGGGAAAGAGACCCAGTACTTC. Its protein product is CASSYSTGVGKETQYF.

This chain uses TRBV5-5 with TRBJ1-6; no reliable D call. With 0 bases removed from V and 4 bases from J, the gap between germline ends came to 5 bases. The CDR3 contains 14 residues. Germline V gene lookup returns CDR1 SGHKS and CDR2 YYEKEE (reference sequence). Here the CDR3 reads CASSLEQYNSPLHF. CDR3 in DNA: TGTGCCAGCAGCTTGGAACAGTATAATTCACCCCTCCACTTT.

The chain combines TRBV30 with TRBJ2-7, with D maybe TRBD2 (5 bases). The V gene's germline CDR1 is GTSNPN and CDR2 SVGIG (reference sequence). This CDR3 comprises 14 residues. Trimming took 0 bases from V and 3 from J, leaving 12 bases between them. CDR3 bases: TGTGCCTGGAGTGTAAGGGAAGCGGTCTACGAGCAGTACTTC. Protein: CAWSVREAVYEQYF. Full variable domain (missing parts from reference TRBV30 and TRBJ2-7): SQTIHQWPATLVQPVGSPLSLECTVEGTSNPNLYWYRQAAGRGLQLLFYSVGIGQISSEVPQNLSASRPQDRQFILSSKKLLLSDSGFYLCAWSVREAVYEQYFGPGTRLTVT.